What follows are 8 T cell receptor beta chains derived from one specimen sequenced in a study of cytomegalovirus exposure and HLA in healthy donors (dated by TCRdb to the late 2010s). The library was produced with the immunoSEQ multiplex PCR assay. TCRdb holds this immuneACCESS table with in-frame rearrangements only. Some clones are missing; in checked studies, unresolved V genes explain under half, and the rest has no known cause. The sample table records approximately 150,000 clones; 91% of these occur just once. Approximately 3% of the sample rests with the top ten. Source material: PBMCs. The receptors stem from a woman in her late teens or twenties in good health and CMV-seropositive.

This sequence joins TRBV6-5 and TRBJ2-2; 10 nucleotides agree with TRBD1. Unmatched junction bases numbered 7, after V lost 11 bases and J lost 4 bases. Germline V lookup: CDR1 MNHEY, CDR2 SVGAGI. The CDR3 is made up of 14 amino acids. DNA for the CDR3: TGTGCCGGAAGACAGGGGGCGGTCACCGGGGAGCTGTTTTTT. Translated: CAGRQGAVTGELFF.

The chain has TRBV5-4 and TRBJ2-4; TRBD2 aligns across 7 bases. Germline CDR1 is SGHNT and CDR2 is YYREEE (reference sequence). With 2 bases clipped from V and 10 bases from J, the junction kept 12 bases outside the gene matches. The CDR3 sequence is 15 residues long. CDR3 sequence: CASSFPGRREAIQYF. DNA of the CDR3: TGTGCCAGCAGCTTTCCGGGACGCCGGGAGGCGATTCAGTACTTC.

This chain links TRBV2 with TRBJ1-6; D unresolved. The ends were cut back, 3 bases at V and 7 bases at J, with 13 bases in the middle. CDR1 and CDR2 (germline): SNHLY, FYNNEI. This CDR3 has 15 residues. Here the CDR3 DNA reads TGTGCCAGCAGTGAGGCGGGGTTGGGGAATTCACCCCTCCACTTT. This gives the protein CASSEAGLGNSPLHF.

The genes are TRBV18 and TRBJ1-2, with D possibly matching TRBD1 (6 bases). This CDR3 contains 13 residues. Trimming cost V 5 bases and J 2 bases, with 9 bases left between them. The germline V gene encodes CDR1 KGHSH and CDR2 LQKENI. The CDR3 region is CASSSQGNYGYTF. Here the CDR3 DNA reads TGTGCCAGCTCATCGCAGGGGAACTATGGCTACACCTTC.

This chain connects TRBV6-1 to TRBJ2-1; TRBD2 aligns across 12 bases. The CDR3 totals 14 residues. Trimming removed 8 bases from V and 8 bases from J; junction bases left unmatched: 7. Germline-derived CDR1 and CDR2 are MNHNS and SASEGT. The CDR3 is CASGPSGGADEQFF. Written as DNA, the CDR3 is TGTGCCAGCGGCCCTAGCGGGGGGGCCGATGAGCAGTTCTTC.

The chain recombines TRBV5-1 with TRBJ2-7; tentatively, D is TRBD2 (5 bases). V lost 4 bases and J 3 bases, leaving 14 bases between the germline ends. Germline assignment: CDR1 SGHRS and CDR2 YFSETQ. This CDR3 contains 14 residues. As DNA, the CDR3 is TGCGCCAGCAGCACATCCCCGGAGGTCTACGAGCAGTACTTC. Translating it yields CASSTSPEVYEQYF.

The chain employs TRBV11-2 and TRBJ2-7; a possible D gene is TRBD1 (6 bases). The CDR3 extends over 13 amino acids. Germline V gene data show CDR1 as SGHAT and CDR2 as FQNNGV. Trimming removed 5 bases from V and 4 bases from J, with 12 bases in between. The CDR3 sequence: CASSLGQLYEQYF. CDR3 coding DNA: TGTGCCAGCAGCCTTGGACAGCTTTACGAGCAGTACTTC.

The chain couples TRBV27 to TRBJ1-2, with 9 bases identical to TRBD1. Germline CDR1 reads MNHEY; CDR2 reads SMNVEV (reference sequence). After removal of 4 bases from V and 7 bases from J, the junction contained 13 bases not matched to a gene. The CDR3 is 16 residues long. The CDR3 DNA reads TGTGCCAGCAGTTGGAAAGCCGGGACAGGGTTGTCTGGCTACACCTTC. Translation: CASSWKAGTGLSGYTF.